Detailed here is one TCR beta chain. Its antigen is unknown. The input lacks base qualities; no much larger clone sits a single base away. Donors were healthy HIV-negative adults with no recently reported acute infections or vaccinations. Only Caucasian adults living in Nashville, Tennessee, USA were represented among the donors. CD4+ T cells were enriched through magnetic negative selection, after which naive cells were positively selected on CD45RA and the remaining negative fraction served as the memory subset. Blood was collected by leukapheresis, and PBMCs were isolated by Ficoll-Histopaque density gradient centrifugation and then cryopreserved in liquid nitrogen vapor phase. Analytical flow cytometry was used to check the purity and quantity of every magnetically sorted T cell population. Each sorted fraction had its genomic DNA isolated and then quantified by UV absorbance on a Nanodrop 2000c.

Using the deep immunoSEQ assay, multiplex PCR amplified TCR CDR3 regions from genomic DNA. Extracted genomic DNA from each cell subset was distributed evenly across all wells of several immunoSEQ 96-well plates, and each plate was treated as a replicate. For sorted subsets, roughly 200 ng of genomic DNA, equivalent to roughly 30,000 T cell genomes, went into each replicate PCR. Purified libraries were measured with a Qubit 3.0 fluorometer, size-checked on a Bioanalyzer 2100, and measured again with the KAPA Library Quantification kit. Every immunoSEQ 96-well plate was sequenced on a dedicated single-read 150-cycle Illumina NextSeq 550 flow cell. The authors' analysis ran thus. Because the immunoSEQ output held only junctional sequences and lacked quality scores, the filtering could not match the filtering applied to full-length reads. To assign V/J genes and CDR3, sequences were annotated using PyIR, a Python wrapper for IgBLAST v1.9, with IMGT germline references. Reads were removed for weak V/J assignments (E-value above 1e-6), missing CDR3, stop codons, out-of-frame junctions, or ambiguous translated residues. V3J clonotypes were defined as sequences sharing an identical inferred V gene, J gene, and CDR3 amino acid sequence. Percentage overlap between repertoires was calculated by dividing the number of shared unique clonotypes by the size of the smaller repertoire. Repertoire richness was assessed with RTK rarefaction, the Chao1 estimator, and Recon v2.1 estimates of unobserved clonotypes. Generation probabilities were computed with OLGA for all TCRbeta clonotypes obtained by the gDNA method from a few donors. The clones in this table, taken by TCRdb from immuneACCESS, are in-frame only. Not every clone is retained; where verified, under half of the shortfall comes from an unresolved V gene, and the cause of the rest is unknown. D and trimming come from the DNA, and the V and J calls and clone size come from that table. Here the sample has around 2.1 million clones; approximately 96% occur a single time. Together, the top ten hold less than 0.15% of the sample.

The data originate from a study of shared clonotypes between healthy human individuals (dated by TCRdb to about 2020). Background on the whole study: The cohort comprised a couple of women and a few men aged 18 to 49 years. Between about 0.8 and 9 billion PBMCs per donor were obtained by leukapheresis. To increase sequencing depth and limit assay-specific biases, different laboratories used diverse techniques to prepare libraries and sequence TCR repertoires. For each donor, CD4 naive and CD4 memory were each run on three plates, CD8 naive on two plates, and CD8 memory on one plate. To estimate repertoire size and how much clonotypes are shared between individuals, the study performed deep sequencing of blood TCR repertoires from a handful of healthy adults.

What the research found in general, with its limitations: Because the study included a small number of donors, the genetic and exposure-history diversity represented was limited. Larger estimated clonotype richness was generally found for naive subsets than for memory subsets. Pairwise subsampling led to the expectation that sequencing depth would affect the degree of clonotype sharing among donors. Roughly 5.2% of naive CD4, 3.5% of naive CD8, about 2.5% of memory CD4, and around 0.4% of memory CD8 clonotypes were shared across a few donors. Incomplete sequencing was indicated by rarefaction of sorted-subset datasets, despite the large sequencing depth. Compared with non-shared clonotypes, the clonotypes found in all four sorted-subset donors had higher generation probabilities. Only blood was sampled, and tissue TCR repertoires likely differ from those in blood.

The germline V gene encodes CDR1 MDHEN and CDR2 SYDVKM. Counted from cysteine to phenylalanine, this CDR3 has 13 amino acids. Solely the CDR3 DNA is kept, with 39 bases framed from the first base. Trimming removed 6 bases from V and 7 bases from J, leaving 16 bases between the germline ends. This TCR derives from a man younger than 30 in good health. The V and J genes are TRBV28 and TRBJ2-7, with TRBD2 as a weak D call on 7 bases. Material for sequencing was naive CD4+ T cells sorted from blood. Reading the label with the study, this specimen's cell subset or site is: CD45RA+ positively selected. DNA sequence: TGTGCCAGCAGCCGGGGAGGGAGGGGGGAGCAGTACTTC. This sequence encodes CASSRGGRGEQYF.